These 14 T cell receptor beta chains share one sample of origin, sequenced in a study of cytomegalovirus exposure and HLA in healthy donors. Primers for the PCR totalled 60 Vbeta and 13 Jbeta. Libraries were prepared by immunoSEQ multiplex PCR; TCRdb keeps only in-frame clonotypes and omits some of them. The data contain approximately 100,000 clones, roughly 75% of them singletons. Sequenced: PBMCs. The receptors stem from a man aged 35 to 55 in good health and CMV-seronegative.

V gene TRBV27 combines with J gene TRBJ2-6; D not resolved. The CDR3 spans 15 residues. CDR1 and CDR2 from the germline V gene are MNHEY and SMNVEV (reference sequence). V dropped 2 bases and J dropped 1 base, with 6 bases sitting between them. CDR3 loop: CASSLTVSGANVLTF. In DNA form, the CDR3 reads TGTGCCAGCAGTTTAACAGTTTCTGGGGCCAACGTCCTGACTTTC.

The gene calls are TRBV7-2 and TRBJ1-5, with 8 bases that match TRBD1. After removal of 6 bases from V and 5 bases from J, the junction contained 6 bases not matched to a gene. The CDR3 loop spans 14 amino acids. Germline lookup yields CDR1 SGHTA and CDR2 FQGNSA. CDR3 DNA sequence: TGTGCCAGCAGACCGACAGGGGTCTATCAGCCCCAGCATTTT. Translating it yields CASRPTGVYQPQHF.

The chain links TRBV18 to TRBJ2-7, with 7 bases that match TRBD2. V was pared by 1 base and J by 9 bases, with 12 bases of the junction left unmatched. Per germline, CDR1 KGHSH and CDR2 LQKENI. The CDR3 has 15 amino acids. The CDR3 reads CASSPRTNAGDLQYF. In DNA, the CDR3 is TGTGCCAGCTCACCACGAACCAACGCGGGGGACTTGCAGTACTTC.

The chain links TRBV4-2 to TRBJ1-3; tentatively, D is TRBD1 (6 bases). The CDR3 is 14 residues long. From germline, CDR1 is LGHNA and CDR2 YNFKEQ. V was cut by 4 bases and J by 4 bases, with 11 bases left in between. This CDR3 is CASSLTGSGNTIYF. The CDR3 DNA reads as TGTGCCAGCAGCCTAACAGGGTCCGGAAACACCATATATTTT.

V gene TRBV14 combines with J gene TRBJ1-2; 7 nucleotides line up with TRBD1. The CDR3 has 15 residues. Germline CDR1 reads SGHDN; CDR2 reads FVKESK. Germline trimming cut 0 bases from V and 4 bases from J; bases unmatched to any gene: 5. Written as DNA, the CDR3 is TGTGCCAGCAGCCAAGATCTCAGGGGGGTCTATGGCTACACCTTC. It codes for CASSQDLRGVYGYTF.

CDR3 in amino acids: CASSPPDSYGYTF. CDR3 nucleotides: TGTGCCAGCAGCCCTCCGGACAGCTATGGCTACACCTTC. The chain uses TRBV14 and TRBJ1-2; a possible D gene is TRBD1 (6 bases). Germline-derived CDR1 and CDR2 are SGHDN and FVKESK. Trimming took 4 bases from V and 4 from J, leaving 10 bases between them. The CDR3 is made up of 13 amino acids.

This clone was counted a single time. The rearrangement joins TRBV7-6 to TRBJ1-3, with D maybe TRBD1 (5 bases). CDR1 is SGHVS, CDR2 FNYEAQ, per germline. Trimming stripped 5 bases from V and 4 bases from J, with 12 bases between. CDR3 length: 14 residues. The CDR3 sequence: CASSPQANGNTIYF. CDR3 DNA: TGTGCCAGCAGCCCACAGGCTAACGGAAACACCATATATTTT.

This clone was counted only a few times. The chain uses TRBV5-5 and TRBJ2-7, with D possibly being TRBD2 (5 bases). This CDR3 region has 13 residues. Germline V gene lookup returns CDR1 SGHKS and CDR2 YYEKEE (reference sequence). With 0 bases removed from V and 7 bases from J, the gap between germline ends came to 11 bases. The CDR3 region is CASSLVSPGEQYF. The CDR3 region has the DNA TGTGCCAGCAGCTTGGTCTCCCCGGGAGAGCAGTACTTC. Full variable domain (rest looked up from reference TRBV5-5 and TRBJ2-7): DAGVTQSPTHLIKTRGQQVTLRCSPISGHKSVSWYQQVLGQGPQFIFQYYEKEERGRGNFPDRFSARQFPNYSSELNVNALLLGDSALYLCASSLVSPGEQYFGPGTRLTVT.

The J gene is TRBJ1-5, the V gene TRBV5-4; D unclear. The CDR3 loop spans 12 amino acids. The germline V gene has CDR1 SGHNT and CDR2 YYREEE (reference sequence). V lost 2 bases and J 4 bases, leaving 4 bases between the germline ends. In DNA, the CDR3 is TGTGCCAGCAGCTTTACAAATCAGCCCCAGCATTTT. Translating it yields CASSFTNQPQHF.

The V call is TRBV5-1, the J call TRBJ1-3, with TRBD1 as a possible D gene (6 bases). The germline gives CDR1 SGHRS, CDR2 YFSETQ. V was cut by 4 bases and J by 7 bases, with 18 bases left in between. The CDR3 runs to 15 residues. The CDR3 region has the DNA TGCGCCAGCAGCCCTTGGACAGCCCTGGGGAACACCATATATTTT. As protein: CASSPWTALGNTIYF.

The CDR3 reads CASSYPPPPGEQFF. CDR3 bases: TGTGCCAGCAGCTACCCTCCCCCACCCGGGGAGCAGTTCTTC. The rearrangement uses TRBV7-6 and TRBJ2-1; the D is unclear. Trimming removed 4 bases at V and 10 bases at J, with 17 bases between. The germline V gene has CDR1 SGHVS and CDR2 FNYEAQ. The CDR3 is 14 residues long. Drawing the rest from reference TRBV7-6 and TRBJ2-1, the complete variable domain is GAGVSQSPRYKVTKRGQDVALRCDPISGHVSLYWYRQALGQGPEFLTYFNYEAQQDKSGLPNDRFSAERPEGSISTLTIQRTEQRDSAMYRCASSYPPPPGEQFFGPGTRLTVL.

J is TRBJ2-2 and V is TRBV6-1; D call uncertain. The length of the CDR3 is 12 residues. Between the trimmed V and J ends, which lost 6 bases and 9 bases, there was a span of 11 bases. Per germline, CDR1 MNHNS and CDR2 SASEGT. The CDR3 here is CASRSHPRELFF. The CDR3 coding sequence is TGTGCCAGCAGGAGCCATCCGCGGGAGCTGTTTTTT.

CDR3 in amino acids: CASSLEGGVPTGELFF. The CDR3 nucleotides are TGTGCCAGCAGCTTAGAAGGAGGAGTCCCCACCGGGGAGCTGTTTTTT. The chain combines TRBV11-1 with TRBJ2-2; a possible D gene is TRBD2 (5 bases). V was shortened by 1 base and J by 4 bases, with 13 bases between the two germline ends. Germline assignment: CDR1 SGHAT and CDR2 FQDESV (reference sequence). This CDR3 has 16 residues.

In DNA, the CDR3 is TGCGCCAGCAGTGAGTCGAGCGGACTAGCCTACACCGAGCAGTACTTC. It encodes CASSESSGLAYTEQYF. The genes are TRBV10-1 and TRBJ2-7; 8 nucleotides align to TRBD2. The CDR3 loop spans 16 amino acids. The J segment lost 6 bases and the V segment lost 0 bases, leaving 10 bases of the junction unmatched. Germline-derived CDR1 and CDR2 are WNHNN and SYGVQD (reference sequence).